The 22 T cell receptor beta chains reported below all come from one sample, sequenced in a study of type 1 and type 2 diabetes patients. Genomic DNA was the PCR template. Multiplex PCR with 30 forward and 13 reverse primers amplified the TCR beta CDR3. TCRdb analysed the multiplex PCR reads with MiXCR anew, one entry per CDR3 protein. This table has fewer than 300,000 distinct CDR3 sequences, approximately 45% appearing once. The source material was peripheral blood mononuclear cells (PBMCs). The receptors here all came from a man younger than 35 with type 2 diabetes.

The genes are TRBV30 and TRBJ1-1; tentatively, D is TRBD1 (6 bases). V gave up 2 bases and J gave up 12 bases, with 19 bases separating them. Germline V gene lookup returns CDR1 GTSNPN and CDR2 SVGIG (reference sequence). This CDR3 is built from 13 residues. The CDR3 nucleotides read TGTGCCTGGAGTCCGCTCAGTGCAGGGGAAACTTTCTTT. Its translation is CAWSPLSAGETFF.

This clonotype was detected only a few times. The V and J genes are TRBV19 and TRBJ1-1; D may be TRBD1 (5 bases). The CDR3 spans 14 residues. Trimming removed 4 bases from V and 8 bases from J, with 17 bases in between. Germline CDR1 and CDR2: LNHDA and SQIVND (reference sequence). Here the CDR3 DNA reads TGTGCCAGTAGTAATCTTAGGGGCCTGGGGGAAGCTTTCTTT. Protein: CASSNLRGLGEAFF.

The chain couples TRBV27 to TRBJ2-6; D uncertain. The CDR3 is 15 residues long. Germline lookup yields CDR1 MNHEY and CDR2 SMNVEV (reference sequence). V was trimmed by 3 bases and J by 1 base, leaving 7 bases between them. CDR3 residues: CASSFGPSGANVLTF. The CDR3 nucleotides read TGTGCCAGCAGTTTTGGGCCTTCTGGGGCCAACGTCCTGACTTTC.

J is TRBJ1-4 and V is TRBV9; D gene uncertain. From germline, CDR1 is SGDLS and CDR2 YYNGEE. Trimming cost V 5 bases and J 8 bases, with 16 bases left between them. The CDR3 consists of 14 residues. This CDR3 is CASSELSVGEKLFF. CDR3 nucleotide sequence: TGTGCCAGCAGTGAACTAAGTGTGGGGGAAAAACTGTTTTTT.

The V call is TRBV28, the J call TRBJ2-1, with 7 nucleotides matching TRBD2. The CDR3 runs to 14 residues. J was trimmed by 0 bases and V by 10 bases; bases with no gene match: 6. Germline values: CDR1 MDHEN, CDR2 SYDVKM. The CDR3: CATETSRSYNEQFF. The CDR3 DNA reads as TGTGCCACCGAGACTAGCCGCTCCTACAATGAGCAGTTCTTC.

This clonotype was observed a few times. The chain has TRBV7-7 and TRBJ1-1; D gene unclear. The germline V gene has CDR1 SSHAT and CDR2 FNYEAQ (reference sequence). The CDR3 has 16 residues. Trimming shortened V by 5 bases and J by 0 bases, and 16 bases separated the two germline ends. The CDR3 region has the DNA TGTGCCAGCAGCCCCCTTGGGGTCGACATGAACACTGAAGCTTTCTTT. Protein sequence: CASSPLGVDMNTEAFF.

The table lists this clonotype with many counts. The chain combines TRBV7-6 with TRBJ2-7, with 11 nucleotides matching TRBD2. CDR1 is SGHVS, CDR2 FNYEAQ, per germline. This CDR3 comprises 14 residues. The J segment lost 5 bases and the V segment lost 5 bases, leaving 5 bases of the junction unmatched. This chain's CDR3 is CASSPGTSGDEQYF. The CDR3, as DNA: TGTGCCAGCAGCCCCGGGACTAGCGGCGACGAGCAGTACTTC.

Worth noting for this clonotype: Compared with germline, one end of the junction differs, possibly owing to a read error. V gene TRBV27 combines with J gene TRBJ1-1; D is unresolved. The CDR3 is made up of 13 amino acids. CDR1 and CDR2 from the germline V gene are MNHEY and SMNVEV (reference sequence). CDR3 in amino acids: CASSLAEGTGAFF. The DNA for the CDR3 is TGTGCCAGCAGTTTAGCAGAGGGCACTGGAGCTTTCTTT.

This clonotype has more than one count but fewer than ten. The CDR3 DNA is TGTGCCAGTAGTATAGTGTCGAGTCAATTAAGATATGGCTACACCTTC. This translates into CASSIVSSQLRYGYTF. The chain combines TRBV19 with TRBJ1-2; D gene unclear. Per the germline V gene, CDR1 is LNHDA and CDR2 is SQIVND (reference sequence). The germline V and J ends were trimmed by 1 base and 5 bases, with 17 bases remaining between them. The CDR3 consists of 16 residues.

Concerning this clonotype itself: One end of the junction fails to match germline, which may point to a read error. The J gene is TRBJ2-3, the V gene TRBV2, with 9 bases identical to TRBD2. Germline CDR1 is SNHLY and CDR2 is FYNNEI. This CDR3 is built from 17 residues. CDR3 residues: CASNPLSSGTSKDTQYF. The CDR3 DNA is TGTGCCAGCAATCCCTTAAGCTCCGGGACTAGCAAAGATACGCAGTATTTT.

This clonotype was counted only a few times. CDR3 protein: CASSYPFDRGYEQYF. CDR3 sequence (DNA): TGTGCCAGCAGTTATCCCTTCGACAGGGGCTACGAGCAGTACTTC. The rearrangement joins TRBV6-5 to TRBJ2-7; 8 nucleotides line up with TRBD1. Germline CDR1 MNHEY, CDR2 SVGAGI. The CDR3 is made up of 15 amino acids. J gave up 3 bases and V 3 bases, and 7 bases lay outside the gene matches.

V usage is TRBV5-5 and J usage is TRBJ1-2; 7 nucleotides agree with TRBD1. In germline, CDR1 is SGHKS, CDR2 YYEKEE (reference sequence). The CDR3 length is 15 residues. The V segment lost 4 bases and the J segment 2 bases; nucleotides outside the gene matches: 8. The DNA for the CDR3 is TGTGCCAGCAGCGAGTATGACAGGGCGAACTATGGCTACACCTTC. This gives the protein CASSEYDRANYGYTF.

This clonotype appeared a few times. The rearrangement joins TRBV7-6 to TRBJ1-6, with D uncertain. CDR1 is SGHVS and CDR2 is FNYEAQ in the germline V gene. The CDR3 is 15 amino acids. V gave up 5 bases and J gave up 3 bases, with 11 bases separating them. The CDR3 region has the DNA TGTGCCAGCAGCCGCGCTGATAACTATAATTCACCCCTCCACTTT. Encoded protein: CASSRADNYNSPLHF.

The rearrangement joins TRBV18 to TRBJ2-7; D unresolved. Germline CDR1 is KGHSH and CDR2 is LQKENI. V lost 2 bases and J lost 4, with 12 bases in between. This CDR3 contains 14 residues. CDR3 sequence: CASSPNLQEYEQYF. The CDR3 DNA follows: TGTGCCAGCTCACCAAACCTCCAAGAATACGAGCAGTACTTC. Full variable domain (remainder filled in from reference TRBV18 and TRBJ2-7): NAGVMQNPRHLVRRRGQEARLRCSPMKGHSHVYWYRQLPEEGLKFMVYLQKENIIDESGMPKERFSAEFPKEGPSILRIQQVVRGDSAAYFCASSPNLQEYEQYFGPGTRLTVT.

This clonotype has only a few counts. CDR3 nucleotide sequence: TGTGCCAGCAGGTTGGGACAGGGCAACACTGAAGCTTTCTTT. It translates to CASRLGQGNTEAFF. The chain employs TRBV2 and TRBJ1-1; TRBD1 aligns across 9 bases. Germline values: CDR1 SNHLY, CDR2 FYNNEI. V lost 6 bases to trimming and J lost 2 bases; unmatched junction nucleotides: 4. This CDR3 contains 14 residues.

This clonotype was counted between two and nine times. The chain joins TRBV2 to TRBJ1-2; tentative D call: TRBD1 (5 bases). The CDR3 runs to 14 residues. The ends were cut back, 7 bases at V and 5 bases at J, with 17 bases in the middle. Germline loops: CDR1 SNHLY, CDR2 FYNNEI. The CDR3 loop is CASTGTLVSYGYTF. CDR3 bases: TGTGCCAGCACAGGGACCCTCGTCTCTTATGGCTACACCTTC.

V gene TRBV5-1 combines with J gene TRBJ2-1; TRBD2 matches 9 bases. Per germline, CDR1 SGHRS and CDR2 YFSETQ. J lost 7 bases, V lost 4 bases, and 9 bases had no gene match. This CDR3 has 15 amino acids. CDR3 residues: CASSLWTSEVNEQFF. As DNA, the CDR3 is TGCGCCAGCAGCCTCTGGACTAGCGAGGTGAATGAGCAGTTCTTC.

To note about this clonotype: The CDR3 end shows no conserved phenylalanine or tryptophan, and so a read error is likely. The CDR3 here is CASSPIPGRAYGYTL. CDR3 sequence (DNA): TGTGCCAGCAGTCCTATCCCCGGACGGGCCTATGGCTACACCCTC. The chain recombines TRBV2 with TRBJ1-2; D is uncertain. Trimming left V 5 bases short and J 4 bases short, with 17 bases between. The CDR3 is made up of 15 amino acids. Germline-derived CDR1 and CDR2 are SNHLY and FYNNEI.

The chain has TRBV10-3 and TRBJ1-2; TRBD1 agrees at 9 bases. The CDR3 runs 14 residues. The germline gives CDR1 ENHRY, CDR2 SYGVKD. With V trimmed by 7 bases and J by 5 bases, 8 bases remained unmatched. CDR3 loop: CAINNGTGRYGYTF. In nucleotides, the CDR3 is TGTGCCATCAATAATGGGACAGGGCGTTATGGCTACACCTTC.

V gene TRBV5-1 combines with J gene TRBJ2-2; 7 nucleotides align to TRBD1. The germline gives CDR1 SGHRS, CDR2 YFSETQ. The J segment lost 7 bases and the V segment lost 2 bases, leaving 11 bases of the junction unmatched. The CDR3 has 16 residues. The CDR3 DNA reads TGCGCCAGCAGCTTCGGGACAGCCGGATTTGGCGGGGAGCTGTTTTTT. Its protein product is CASSFGTAGFGGELFF. The whole variable domain, filled in from reference TRBV5-1 and TRBJ2-2, reads KAGVTQTPRYLIKTRGQQVTLSCSPISGHRSVSWYQQTPGQGLQFLFEYFSETQRNKGNFPGRFSGRQFSNSRSEMNVSTLELGDSALYLCASSFGTAGFGGELFFGEGSRLTVL.

The chain couples TRBV7-2 to TRBJ1-5, with D perhaps matching TRBD1 (5 bases). The V gene lost 1 base and the J gene lost 0 bases, with 7 bases spanning the gap. The CDR3 extends over 15 amino acids. CDR1 and CDR2 from the germline V gene are SGHTA and FQGNSA. CDR3 amino acids: CASSLGRDSNQPQHF. CDR3 bases: TGTGCCAGCAGCTTAGGCAGGGATAGCAATCAGCCCCAGCATTTT.

The genes are TRBV12-3 or TRBV12-4 and TRBJ2-3, with 8 bases lining up with TRBD1. The V and J ends lost 6 bases and 1 base, in that order; junction bases with no gene match: 6. This CDR3 region has 15 residues. CDR3 region: CASSPTGQGTDTQYF. The CDR3 nucleotides read TGTGCCAGCAGCCCAACGGGACAGGGCACAGATACGCAGTATTTT.